This T cell receptor beta chain was captured in a study of OX40 agonist ivuxolimab in advanced cancers. Study overall: It was ivuxolimab, an agonistic anti-OX40 (CD134) antibody, that patients were treated with. The study gave patients intravenous ivuxolimab at 0.01 to 10 mg/kg every 2 weeks. Points from the study as a whole: Among expanded peripheral T cells, antigen specificity went undetermined.

A word on this clone: Antigen: not known. The germline gene is not matched at one end of the junction; a read error may be the cause.

Sequenced by immunoSEQ multiplex PCR; TCRdb stores in-frame clones only, minus some. Among roughly 53,000 clones listed, about 93% were seen once. With baseline, cycle 4 day 1, and cycle 7 day 1 as timepoints, blood was sampled. This sequence was found in an adult with an advanced solid tumor such as melanoma, head and neck, liver or kidney cancer. The specimen was CD4+ or CD8+ T cells sorted from blood, collected in a trial of the OX40 agonist ivuxolimab.

The CDR3 spells CTSSEPDVSNTGELFF. The CDR3 DNA reads as TGTACCAGCAGCGAGCCGGACGTTTCGAACACCGGGGAGCTGTTTTTT. The chain links TRBV5-5 to TRBJ2-2; no clear D gene. The germline gives CDR1 SGHKS, CDR2 YYEKEE (reference sequence). The length of the CDR3 is 16 residues.